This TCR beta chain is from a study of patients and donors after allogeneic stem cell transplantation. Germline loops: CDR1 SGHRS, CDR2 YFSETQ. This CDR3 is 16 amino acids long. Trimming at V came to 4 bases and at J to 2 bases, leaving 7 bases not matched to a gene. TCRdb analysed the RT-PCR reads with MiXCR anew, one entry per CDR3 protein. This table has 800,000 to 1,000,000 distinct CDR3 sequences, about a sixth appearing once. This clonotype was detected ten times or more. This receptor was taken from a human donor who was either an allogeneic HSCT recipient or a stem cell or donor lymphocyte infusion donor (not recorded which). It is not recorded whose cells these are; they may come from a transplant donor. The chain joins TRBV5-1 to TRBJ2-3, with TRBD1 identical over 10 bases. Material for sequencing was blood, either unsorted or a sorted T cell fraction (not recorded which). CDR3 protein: CASSRQGAGATDTQYF. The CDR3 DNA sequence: TGCGCCAGCAGCCGACAGGGGGCTGGGGCCACAGATACGCAGTATTTT.